This record concerns one T cell receptor (beta chain) sequence. This sample is drawn from a study of response to subunit inactivated influenza vaccine. Using its own MiXCR run on the RT-PCR reads, TCRdb lists one record per CDR3 protein. The sample gives a few hundred thousand distinct CDR3 sequences, approximately 21% of which show up once; about 9.3% is in the top ten. Looked up from germline, CDR1 is LGHNA and CDR2 is YSLEER. The CDR3 has 15 residues. V lost 0 bases, J lost 5 bases, and 5 bases stayed unmatched. This rearrangement joins TRBV4-3 to TRBJ2-5; 8 bases agree with TRBD1. The specimen was PBMCs from blood, collected around 22 months after vaccination. This sequence originates from a man between 50 and 70 years old who received an inactivated influenza vaccine. CDR3 nucleotide sequence: TGCGCCAGCAGCCAAGATCTCAGGGGGCGGGAGACCCAGTACTTC. Encoded protein: CASSQDLRGRETQYF.